This is a list of T cell receptor beta chains from one sample in a study of identifying expanded T cells in peripheral blood. Sequenced by immunoSEQ multiplex PCR; TCRdb stores in-frame clones only, minus some. The sample contains 60,000 to 80,000 clones, roughly 90% of which appear only once. Material: blood. These receptors came from a person between 18 and 75 years old in good health. CDR3s include the opening cysteine and the closing phenylalanine or tryptophan. The D gene is left open where the match is weak. The size of a clone is reported for some rows only, either as once, few or many, or as a class for expanded clones.

TRBD1	14	.	TRBV19	TRBJ2-2	CASRDRGNTGELFF	TGTGCCAGCCGGGACAGGGGGAACACCGGGGAGCTGTTTTTT
.	15	.	TRBV11-3	TRBJ2-3	CASSLGAALTDTQYF	TGTGCCAGCAGCTTAGGGGCAGCTCTCACAGATACGCAGTATTTT
.	15	.	TRBV27	TRBJ2-2	CASKDLGVNTGELFF	TGTGCCAGCAAGGACCTAGGGGTGAACACCGGGGAGCTGTTTTTT
.	16	.	TRBV7-9	TRBJ2-7	CASSHTPGGGPGEQYF	TGTGCCAGCAGCCACACCCCGGGTGGGGGGCCTGGCGAGCAGTACTTC
TRBD2	18	.	TRBV10-3	TRBJ2-5	CAISEGAGYRLAAETQYF	TGTGCCATCAGTGAAGGGGCAGGATACCGACTAGCGGCAGAGACCCAGTACTTC
TRBD1	14	.	TRBV5-1	TRBJ2-7	CASSQQGASYEQYF	TGCGCCAGCAGCCAGCAGGGGGCATCCTACGAGCAGTACTTC
.	14	.	TRBV7-2	TRBJ2-4	CASSPDSPRGIQYF	TGTGCCAGCAGCCCGGACAGTCCTAGGGGCATTCAGTACTTC
.	21	.	TRBV5-1	TRBJ1-4	CASSWGWEGFTGRSTNEKLFF	TGCGCCAGCAGCTGGGGATGGGAAGGGTTTACAGGGAGATCAACTAATGAAAAACTGTTTTTT
TRBD1	18	.	TRBV2	TRBJ2-6	CASSIQGQGAGGANVLTF	TGTGCCAGCAGTATACAGGGACAGGGGGCAGGTGGGGCCAACGTCCTGACTTTC
.	14	once	TRBV7-2	TRBJ2-5	CASSLGSGIETQYF	TGTGCCAGCAGCTTAGGTTCGGGGATAGAGACCCAGTACTTC